These 3 T cell receptor beta chains were all obtained from the same sample, sequenced in a study of a mutant IDH1 vaccine in newly diagnosed glioma. These receptors are not linked to any known antigen. Generated by immunoSEQ multiplex PCR, the TCRdb table keeps only in-frame clones and is missing some. The table includes 110,000 or so clones, 90% detected once. Time point specified: week 11, during vaccination. Doses comprised 300 ug of mutant IDH1 20-mer peptide each, plus topical imiquimod. The sequencing here drew on PBMCs, taken from a glioma patient whose treatment included an IDH1 peptide vaccine. These receptors originate from a woman aged 45-59 years with glioma.

The V call is TRBV6-5, the J call TRBJ2-5; 11 nucleotides line up with TRBD2. CDR3 length: 14 amino acids. Germline lookup yields CDR1 MNHEY and CDR2 SVGAGI. V shed 6 bases, J shed 3 bases, and the junction held 3 bases outside the gene matches. The CDR3 loop reads CASSRGLAEETQYF. CDR3 in DNA: TGTGCCAGCAGCCGGGGACTAGCGGAAGAGACCCAGTACTTC.

V gene TRBV7-3 combines with J gene TRBJ2-2, with 7 bases that match TRBD2. The germline V gene encodes CDR1 SGHTA and CDR2 FQGTGA. V was clipped by 2 bases and J by 1 base; unmatched bases: 4. This CDR3 has 16 residues. The CDR3 is CASSLPPGGNTGELFF. The CDR3, as DNA: TGTGCCAGCAGCTTACCCCCGGGGGGGAACACCGGGGAGCTGTTTTTT.

This chain joins TRBV19 and TRBJ1-2; 9 bases align to TRBD1. Trimming at V came to 2 bases and at J to 8 bases, leaving 6 bases not matched to a gene. The CDR3 loop spans 14 amino acids. Per germline, CDR1 LNHDA and CDR2 SQIVND (reference sequence). The CDR3 reads CASSIRTGARGYTF. The CDR3 nucleotides read TGTGCCAGTAGTATACGGACAGGGGCGAGAGGCTACACCTTC. The variable domain in full, with the rest retrieved from reference TRBV19 and TRBJ1-2, is DGGITQSPKYLFRKEGQNVTLSCEQNLNHDAMYWYRQDPGQGLRLIYYSQIVNDFQKGDIAEGYSVSREKKESFPLTVTSAQKNPTAFYLCASSIRTGARGYTFGSGTRLTVV.